Below, one TCR beta chain is given with its context. These data originate in a study of blood T cell repertoires in COVID-19. V lost 4 bases, J lost 1 base, and 11 bases lay in between. CDR1 SGHNT and CDR2 YYREEE come from the germline V gene (reference sequence). The CDR3 has 15 residues. Sequenced by immunoSEQ multiplex PCR; TCRdb stores in-frame clones only, minus some. The sample contains around 240,000 clones, about 90% of which appear only once. This chain links TRBV5-4 with TRBJ2-2; D perhaps matches TRBD1 (6 bases). Sample: PBMCs or T cells enriched from blood (not recorded which). The receptor's source is a human donor in a cohort exposed to, infected with or recovered from COVID-19 (not recorded which). The donor label of this sample is uncertain. CDR3 sequence reads: CASSPGVLNTGELFF. In DNA, the CDR3 is TGTGCCAGCAGCCCAGGGGTCTTGAACACCGGGGAGCTGTTTTTT.